Sequencing of this T cell receptor beta chain was carried out in a study of CD8+ T cells in alopecia areata. Study in general: Tofacitinib was given for 6 to 18 months, then stopped for 6 months. Study-wide points: Among the cells sequenced in scalp samples are also the resident alphabeta T cells of normal skin.

Comments on this clone: The target antigen is unknown.

Following extraction, RNA underwent reverse transcription to cDNA, which served as the sequencing template. Here immunoSEQ multiplex PCR was the method, and the copy in TCRdb shows in-frame clones only, minus some. The data contain fewer than 200,000 clones, 59% of them singletons. The ends were cut back, 6 bases at V and 4 bases at J, with 9 bases in the middle. The CDR3 length is 12 residues. Germline values: CDR1 SQVTM, CDR2 ANQGSEA. The input for sequencing was CD4+ T cells sorted from blood, taken at week 0. The chain recombines TRBV29-1 with TRBJ2-2; D remains unclear. This TCR derives from a human donor with alopecia areata. CDR3 loop: CSVGERTGELFF. CDR3 nucleotide sequence: TGCAGCGTAGGAGAACGCACCGGGGAGCTGTTTTTT.